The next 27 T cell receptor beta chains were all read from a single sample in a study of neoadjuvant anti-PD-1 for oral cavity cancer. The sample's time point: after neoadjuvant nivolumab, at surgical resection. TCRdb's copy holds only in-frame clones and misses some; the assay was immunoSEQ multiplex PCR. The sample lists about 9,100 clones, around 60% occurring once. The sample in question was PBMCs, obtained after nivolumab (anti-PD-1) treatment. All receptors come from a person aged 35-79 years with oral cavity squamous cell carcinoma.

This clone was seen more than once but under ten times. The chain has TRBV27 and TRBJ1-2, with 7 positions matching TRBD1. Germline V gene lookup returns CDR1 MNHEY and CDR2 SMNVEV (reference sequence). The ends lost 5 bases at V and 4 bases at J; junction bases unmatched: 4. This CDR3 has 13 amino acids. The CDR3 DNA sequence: TGTGCCAGCAGTCCGGGACAGTCCTATGGCTACACCTTC. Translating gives CASSPGQSYGYTF.

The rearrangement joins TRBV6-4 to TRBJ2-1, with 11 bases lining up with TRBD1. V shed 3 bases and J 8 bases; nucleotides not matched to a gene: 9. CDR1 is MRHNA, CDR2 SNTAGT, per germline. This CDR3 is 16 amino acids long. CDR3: CASSEIGRTGGDEQFF. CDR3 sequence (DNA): TGTGCCAGCAGTGAGATTGGTAGGACAGGGGGCGATGAGCAGTTCTTC.

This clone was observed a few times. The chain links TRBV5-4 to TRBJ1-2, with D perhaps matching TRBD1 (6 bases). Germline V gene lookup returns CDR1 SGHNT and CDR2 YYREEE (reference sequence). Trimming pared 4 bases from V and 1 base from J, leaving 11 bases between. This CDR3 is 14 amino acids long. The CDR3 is CASSLDRSNYGYTF. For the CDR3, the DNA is TGTGCCAGCAGCCTAGACAGGAGTAACTATGGCTACACCTTC.

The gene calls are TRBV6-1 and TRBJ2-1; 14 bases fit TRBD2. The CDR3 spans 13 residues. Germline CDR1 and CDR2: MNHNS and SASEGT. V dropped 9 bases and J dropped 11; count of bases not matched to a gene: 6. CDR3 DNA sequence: TGTGCCAGTGCAGGGACTAGCGGGAGTCAGCAGTTCTTC. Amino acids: CASAGTSGSQQFF.

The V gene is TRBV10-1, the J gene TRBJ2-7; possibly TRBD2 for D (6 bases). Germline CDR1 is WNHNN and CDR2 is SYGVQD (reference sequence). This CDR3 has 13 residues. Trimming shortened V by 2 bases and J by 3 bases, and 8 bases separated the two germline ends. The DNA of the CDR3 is TGCGCCAGCAGTGAGATAGCGGACTACGAGCAGTACTTC. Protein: CASSEIADYEQYF.

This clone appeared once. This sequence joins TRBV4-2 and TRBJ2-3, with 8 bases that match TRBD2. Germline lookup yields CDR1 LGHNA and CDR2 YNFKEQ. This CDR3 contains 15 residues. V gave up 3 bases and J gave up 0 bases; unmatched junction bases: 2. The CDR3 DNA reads TGTGCCAGCAGCCAGACTAGCGTCAGCACAGATACGCAGTATTTT. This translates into CASSQTSVSTDTQYF.

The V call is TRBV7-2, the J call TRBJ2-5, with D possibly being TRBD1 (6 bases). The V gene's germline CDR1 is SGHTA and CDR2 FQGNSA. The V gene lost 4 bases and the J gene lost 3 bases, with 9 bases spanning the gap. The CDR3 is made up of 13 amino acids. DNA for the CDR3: TGTGCCAGCAGCTCGGACAGAAAAGAGACCCAGTACTTC. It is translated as CASSSDRKETQYF.

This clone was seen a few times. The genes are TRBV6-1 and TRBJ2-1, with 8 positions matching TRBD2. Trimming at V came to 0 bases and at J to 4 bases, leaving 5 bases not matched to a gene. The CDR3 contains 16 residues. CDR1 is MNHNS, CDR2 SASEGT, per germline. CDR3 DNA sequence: TGTGCCAGCAGTGAAGCGAATAGCGGGGTGTACAATGAGCAGTTCTTC. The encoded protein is CASSEANSGVYNEQFF.

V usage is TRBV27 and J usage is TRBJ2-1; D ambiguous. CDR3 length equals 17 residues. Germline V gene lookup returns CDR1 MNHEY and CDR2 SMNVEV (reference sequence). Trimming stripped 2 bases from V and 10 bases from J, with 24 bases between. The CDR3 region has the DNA TGTGCCAGCAGTTTAGGCCCCCAAAGCGCGCTTCAATGGGAGCAGTTCTTC. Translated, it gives CASSLGPQSALQWEQFF.

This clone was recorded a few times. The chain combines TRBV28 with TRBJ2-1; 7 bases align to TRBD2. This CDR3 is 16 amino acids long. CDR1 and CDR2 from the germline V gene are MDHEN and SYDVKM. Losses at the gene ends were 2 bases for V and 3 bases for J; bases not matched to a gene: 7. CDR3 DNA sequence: TGTGCCAGCAGTTTAGGGAGGGGCCTGGTCTACAATGAGCAGTTCTTC. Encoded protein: CASSLGRGLVYNEQFF.

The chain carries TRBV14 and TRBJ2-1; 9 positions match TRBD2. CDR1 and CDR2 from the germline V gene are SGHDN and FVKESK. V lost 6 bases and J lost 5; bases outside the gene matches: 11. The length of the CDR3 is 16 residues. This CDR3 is CASSQRGTSSNNEQFF. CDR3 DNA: TGTGCCAGCAGTCAAAGGGGGACTAGCAGTAACAATGAGCAGTTCTTC. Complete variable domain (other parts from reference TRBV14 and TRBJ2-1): EAGVTQFPSHSVIEKGQTVTLRCDPISGHDNLYWYRRVMGKEIKFLLHFVKESKQDESGMPNNRFLAERTGGTYSTLKVQPAELEDSGVYFCASSQRGTSSNNEQFFGPGTRLTVL.

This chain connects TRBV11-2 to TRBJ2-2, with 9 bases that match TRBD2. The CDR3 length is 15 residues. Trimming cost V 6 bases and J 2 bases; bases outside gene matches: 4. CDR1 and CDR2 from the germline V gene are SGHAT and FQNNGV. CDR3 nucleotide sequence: TGTGCCAGCAGGGCGACTAGCGGCAACACCGGGGAGCTGTTTTTT. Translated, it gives CASRATSGNTGELFF.

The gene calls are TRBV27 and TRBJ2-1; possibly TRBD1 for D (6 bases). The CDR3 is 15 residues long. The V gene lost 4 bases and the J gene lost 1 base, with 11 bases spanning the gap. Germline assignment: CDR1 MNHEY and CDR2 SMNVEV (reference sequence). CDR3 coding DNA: TGTGCCAGCAGTTCCGGGACATATTCCTACAATGAGCAGTTCTTC. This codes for CASSSGTYSYNEQFF.

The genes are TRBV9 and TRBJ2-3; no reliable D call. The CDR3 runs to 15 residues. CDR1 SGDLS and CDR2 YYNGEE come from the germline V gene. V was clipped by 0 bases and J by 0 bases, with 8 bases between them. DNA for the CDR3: TGTGCCAGCAGCGTAGTTCAAGGGAGCACAGATACGCAGTATTTT. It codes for CASSVVQGSTDTQYF.

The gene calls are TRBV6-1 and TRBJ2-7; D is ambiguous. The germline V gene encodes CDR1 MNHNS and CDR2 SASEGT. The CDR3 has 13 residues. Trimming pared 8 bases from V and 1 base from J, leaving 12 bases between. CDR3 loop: CASSVDGSYEQYF. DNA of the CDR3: TGTGCCAGCTCCGTGGACGGGTCCTACGAGCAGTACTTC.

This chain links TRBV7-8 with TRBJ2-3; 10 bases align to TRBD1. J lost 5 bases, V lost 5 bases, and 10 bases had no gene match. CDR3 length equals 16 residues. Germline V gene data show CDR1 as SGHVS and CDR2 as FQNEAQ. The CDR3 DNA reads TGTGCCAGCAGCCCCCCGCCGGGACAGGGGTTAGATACGCAGTATTTT. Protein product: CASSPPPGQGLDTQYF.

In DNA, the CDR3 is TGTGCCAGCAGTGAATCCGCTAATGAAAAACTGTTTTTT. It is translated as CASSESANEKLFF. J is TRBJ1-4 and V is TRBV25-1; D not certain. The CDR3 spans 13 residues. Trimming stripped 1 base from V and 3 bases from J, with 3 bases between. Germline-derived CDR1 and CDR2 are MGHDK and SYGVNS.

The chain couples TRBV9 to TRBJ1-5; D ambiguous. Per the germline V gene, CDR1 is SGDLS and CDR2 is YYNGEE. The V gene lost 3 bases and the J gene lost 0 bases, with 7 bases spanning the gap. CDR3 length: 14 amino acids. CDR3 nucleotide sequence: TGTGCCAGCAGCGACGGGGATAGCAATCAGCCCCAGCATTTT. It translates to CASSDGDSNQPQHF.

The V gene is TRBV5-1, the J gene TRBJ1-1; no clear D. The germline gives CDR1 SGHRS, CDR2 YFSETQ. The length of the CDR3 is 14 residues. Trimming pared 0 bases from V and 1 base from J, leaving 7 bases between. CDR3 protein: CASSLGRENTEAFF. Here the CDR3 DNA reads TGCGCCAGCAGCTTGGGCAGAGAGAACACTGAAGCTTTCTTT.

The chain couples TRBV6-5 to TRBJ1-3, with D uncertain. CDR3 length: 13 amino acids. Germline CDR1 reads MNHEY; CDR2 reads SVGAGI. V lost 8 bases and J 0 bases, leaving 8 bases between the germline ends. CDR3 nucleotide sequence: TGTGCCAGCCGGCGCCTCTCTGGAAACACCATATATTTT. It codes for CASRRLSGNTIYF.

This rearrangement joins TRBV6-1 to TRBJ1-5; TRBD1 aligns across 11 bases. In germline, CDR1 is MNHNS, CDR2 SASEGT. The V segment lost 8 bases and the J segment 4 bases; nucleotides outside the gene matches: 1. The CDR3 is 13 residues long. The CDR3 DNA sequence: TGTGCCAGCGGACAGGGGGCAAATCAGCCCCAGCATTTT. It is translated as CASGQGANQPQHF.

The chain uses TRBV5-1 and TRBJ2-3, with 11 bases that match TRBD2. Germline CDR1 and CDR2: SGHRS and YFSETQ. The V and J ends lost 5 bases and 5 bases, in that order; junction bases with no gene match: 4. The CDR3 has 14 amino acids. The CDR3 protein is CASSLGLAGDTQYF. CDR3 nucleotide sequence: TGCGCCAGCAGTCTTGGACTAGCGGGAGATACGCAGTATTTT. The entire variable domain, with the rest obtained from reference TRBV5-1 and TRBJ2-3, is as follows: KAGVTQTPRYLIKTRGQQVTLSCSPISGHRSVSWYQQTPGQGLQFLFEYFSETQRNKGNFPGRFSGRQFSNSRSEMNVSTLELGDSALYLCASSLGLAGDTQYFGPGTRLTVL.

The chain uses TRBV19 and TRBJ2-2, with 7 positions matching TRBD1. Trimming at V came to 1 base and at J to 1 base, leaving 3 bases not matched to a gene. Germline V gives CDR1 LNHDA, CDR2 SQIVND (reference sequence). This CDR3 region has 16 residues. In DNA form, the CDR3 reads TGTGCCAGTAGTATAGCTGGACAGGAGAACACCGGGGAGCTGTTTTTT. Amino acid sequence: CASSIAGQENTGELFF.

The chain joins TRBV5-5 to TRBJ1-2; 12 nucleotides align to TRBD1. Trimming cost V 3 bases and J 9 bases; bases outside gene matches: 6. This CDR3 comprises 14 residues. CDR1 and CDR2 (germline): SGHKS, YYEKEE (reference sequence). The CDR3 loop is CASSSGTGGESYTF. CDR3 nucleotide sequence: TGTGCCAGCAGCTCTGGGACAGGGGGCGAGAGCTACACCTTC.

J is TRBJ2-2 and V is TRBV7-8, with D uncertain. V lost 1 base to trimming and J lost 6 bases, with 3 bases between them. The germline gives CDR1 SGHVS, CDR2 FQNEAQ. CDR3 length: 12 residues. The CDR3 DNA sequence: TGTGCCAGCAGCTTAGGGTCCGGGGAGCTGTTTTTT. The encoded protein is CASSLGSGELFF.

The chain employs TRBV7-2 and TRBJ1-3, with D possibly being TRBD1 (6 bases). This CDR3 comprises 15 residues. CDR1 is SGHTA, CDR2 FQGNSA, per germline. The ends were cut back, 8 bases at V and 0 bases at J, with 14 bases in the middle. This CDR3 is CASFEQGNSGNTIYF. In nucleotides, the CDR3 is TGTGCCAGCTTCGAACAGGGAAACTCTGGAAACACCATATATTTT.

CDR3 sequence: CASSDSRLTGNTIYF. The CDR3 DNA sequence: TGTGCCAGCAGTGATAGCCGATTGACCGGGAACACCATATATTTT. The J gene is TRBJ1-3, the V gene TRBV6-1; D remains ambiguous. CDR1 and CDR2 from the germline V gene are MNHNS and SASEGT. The CDR3 has 15 amino acids. With 3 bases removed from V and 7 bases from J, the gap between germline ends came to 16 bases.